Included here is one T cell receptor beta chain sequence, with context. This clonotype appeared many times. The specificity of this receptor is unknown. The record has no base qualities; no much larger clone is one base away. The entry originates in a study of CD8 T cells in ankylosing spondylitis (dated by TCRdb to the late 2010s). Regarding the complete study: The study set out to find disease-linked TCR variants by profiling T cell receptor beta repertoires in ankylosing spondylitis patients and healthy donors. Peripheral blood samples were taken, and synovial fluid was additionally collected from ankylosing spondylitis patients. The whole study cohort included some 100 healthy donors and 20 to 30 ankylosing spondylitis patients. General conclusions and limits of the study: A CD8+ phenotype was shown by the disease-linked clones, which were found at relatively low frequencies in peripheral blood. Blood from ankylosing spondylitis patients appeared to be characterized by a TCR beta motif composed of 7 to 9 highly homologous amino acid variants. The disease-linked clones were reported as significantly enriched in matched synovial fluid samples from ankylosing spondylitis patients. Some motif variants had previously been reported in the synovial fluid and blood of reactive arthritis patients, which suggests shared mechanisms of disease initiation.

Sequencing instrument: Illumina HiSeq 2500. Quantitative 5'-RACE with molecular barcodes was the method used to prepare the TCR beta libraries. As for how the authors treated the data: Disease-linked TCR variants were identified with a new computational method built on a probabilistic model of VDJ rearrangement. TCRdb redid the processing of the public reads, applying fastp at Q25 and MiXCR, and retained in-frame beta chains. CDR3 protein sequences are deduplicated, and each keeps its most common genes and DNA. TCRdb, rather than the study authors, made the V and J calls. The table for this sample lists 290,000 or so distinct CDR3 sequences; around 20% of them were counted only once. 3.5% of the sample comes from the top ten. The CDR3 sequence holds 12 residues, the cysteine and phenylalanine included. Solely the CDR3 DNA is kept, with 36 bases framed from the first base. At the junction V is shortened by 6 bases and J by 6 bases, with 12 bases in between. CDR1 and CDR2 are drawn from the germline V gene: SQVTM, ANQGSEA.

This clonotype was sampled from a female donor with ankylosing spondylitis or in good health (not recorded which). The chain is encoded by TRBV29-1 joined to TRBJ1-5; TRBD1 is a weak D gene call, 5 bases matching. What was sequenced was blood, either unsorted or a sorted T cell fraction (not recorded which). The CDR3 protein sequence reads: CSVRQGGQPQHF. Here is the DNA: TGCAGCGTACGTCAGGGAGGTCAGCCCCAGCATTTT.